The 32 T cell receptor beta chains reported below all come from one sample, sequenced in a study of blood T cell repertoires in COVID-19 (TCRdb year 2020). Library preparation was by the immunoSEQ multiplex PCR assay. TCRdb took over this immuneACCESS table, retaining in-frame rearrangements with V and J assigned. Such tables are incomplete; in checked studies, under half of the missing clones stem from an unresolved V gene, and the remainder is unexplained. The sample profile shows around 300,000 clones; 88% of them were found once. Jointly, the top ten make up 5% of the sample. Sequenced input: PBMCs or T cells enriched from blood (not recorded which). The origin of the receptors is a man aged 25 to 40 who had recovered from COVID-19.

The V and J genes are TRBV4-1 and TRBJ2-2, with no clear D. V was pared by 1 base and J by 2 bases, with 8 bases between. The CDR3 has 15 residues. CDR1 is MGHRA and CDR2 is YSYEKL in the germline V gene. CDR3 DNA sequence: TGCGCCAGCAGCCAAGTTAACAGCAACACCGGGGAGCTGTTTTTT. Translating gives CASSQVNSNTGELFF.

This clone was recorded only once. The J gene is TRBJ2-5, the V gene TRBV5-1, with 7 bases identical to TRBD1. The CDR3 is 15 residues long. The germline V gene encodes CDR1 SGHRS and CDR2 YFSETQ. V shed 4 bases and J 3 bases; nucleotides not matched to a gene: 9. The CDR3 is CASSRGEGGKETQYF. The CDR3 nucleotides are TGCGCCAGCAGCAGAGGGGAAGGGGGCAAAGAGACCCAGTACTTC. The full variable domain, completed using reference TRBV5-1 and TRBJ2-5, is KAGVTQTPRYLIKTRGQQVTLSCSPISGHRSVSWYQQTPGQGLQFLFEYFSETQRNKGNFPGRFSGRQFSNSRSEMNVSTLELGDSALYLCASSRGEGGKETQYFGPGTRLLVL.

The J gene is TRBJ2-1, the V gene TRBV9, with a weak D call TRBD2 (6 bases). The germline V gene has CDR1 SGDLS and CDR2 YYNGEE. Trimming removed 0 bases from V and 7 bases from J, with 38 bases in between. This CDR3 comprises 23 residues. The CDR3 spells CASSVEALSWPRRDPLDRNEQFF. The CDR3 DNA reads TGTGCCAGCAGCGTAGAGGCCCTGTCATGGCCGAGGCGGGACCCCCTGGATCGGAATGAGCAGTTCTTC.

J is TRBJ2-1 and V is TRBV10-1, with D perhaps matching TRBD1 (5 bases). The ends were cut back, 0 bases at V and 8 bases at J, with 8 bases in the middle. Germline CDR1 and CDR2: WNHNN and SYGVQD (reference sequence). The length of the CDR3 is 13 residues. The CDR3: CASSESWGHEQFF. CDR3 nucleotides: TGCGCCAGCAGTGAGTCCTGGGGCCATGAGCAGTTCTTC.

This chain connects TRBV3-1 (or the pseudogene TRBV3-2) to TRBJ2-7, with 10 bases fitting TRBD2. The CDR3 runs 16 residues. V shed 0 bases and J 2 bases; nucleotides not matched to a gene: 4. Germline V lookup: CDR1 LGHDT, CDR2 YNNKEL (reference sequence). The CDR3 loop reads CASSQDGLAGAYEQYF. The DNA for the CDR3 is TGTGCCAGCAGCCAAGATGGGCTAGCGGGGGCCTACGAGCAGTACTTC.

The CDR3 loop reads CASSLRQGSNEQFF. CDR3 in DNA: TGTGCCAGCAGCCTCCGACAGGGAAGCAATGAGCAGTTCTTC. The chain uses TRBV7-9 and TRBJ2-1; 7 nucleotides agree with TRBD1. J was trimmed by 6 bases and V by 5 bases; bases with no gene match: 7. CDR1 is SEHNR and CDR2 is FQNEAQ in the germline V gene (reference sequence). The CDR3 spans 14 residues. Supplemented by reference TRBV7-9 and TRBJ2-1, the full variable domain reads DTGVSQNPRHKITKRGQNVTFRCDPISEHNRLYWYRQTLGQGPEFLTYFQNEAQLEKSRLLSDRFSAERPKGSFSTLEIQRTEQGDSAMYLCASSLRQGSNEQFFGPGTRLTVL.

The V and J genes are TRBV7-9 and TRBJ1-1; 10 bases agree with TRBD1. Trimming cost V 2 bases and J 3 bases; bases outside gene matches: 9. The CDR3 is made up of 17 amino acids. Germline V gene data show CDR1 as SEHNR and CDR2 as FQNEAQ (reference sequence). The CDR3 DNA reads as TGTGCCAGCAGCTTAAGGACAGGGGGAAGGGCGGACACTGAAGCTTTCTTT. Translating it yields CASSLRTGGRADTEAFF.

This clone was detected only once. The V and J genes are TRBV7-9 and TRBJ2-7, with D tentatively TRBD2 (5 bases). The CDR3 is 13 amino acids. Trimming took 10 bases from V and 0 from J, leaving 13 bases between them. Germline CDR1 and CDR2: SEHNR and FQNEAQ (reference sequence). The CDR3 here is CATQREGSYEQYF. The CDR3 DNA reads TGTGCCACACAAAGAGAGGGCTCCTACGAGCAGTACTTC.

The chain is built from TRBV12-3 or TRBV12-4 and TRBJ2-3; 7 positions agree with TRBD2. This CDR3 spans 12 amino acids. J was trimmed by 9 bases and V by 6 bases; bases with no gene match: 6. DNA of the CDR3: TGTGCCAGCAGACTAGCGACTGGGACGCAGTATTTT. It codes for CASRLATGTQYF.

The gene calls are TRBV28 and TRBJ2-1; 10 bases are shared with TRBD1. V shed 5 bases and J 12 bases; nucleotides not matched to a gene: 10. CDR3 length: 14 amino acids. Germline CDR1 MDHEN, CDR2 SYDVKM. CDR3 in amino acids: CASSLTLRDRGQFF. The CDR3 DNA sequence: TGTGCCAGCAGTCTAACCCTTCGGGACAGGGGGCAGTTCTTC.

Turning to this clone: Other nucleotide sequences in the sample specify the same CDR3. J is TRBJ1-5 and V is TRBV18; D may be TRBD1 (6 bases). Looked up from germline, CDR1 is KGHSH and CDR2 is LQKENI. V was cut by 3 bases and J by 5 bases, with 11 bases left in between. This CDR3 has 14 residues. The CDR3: CASSPRAGDQPQHF. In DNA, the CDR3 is TGTGCCAGCTCACCCCGGGCAGGGGATCAGCCCCAGCATTTT.

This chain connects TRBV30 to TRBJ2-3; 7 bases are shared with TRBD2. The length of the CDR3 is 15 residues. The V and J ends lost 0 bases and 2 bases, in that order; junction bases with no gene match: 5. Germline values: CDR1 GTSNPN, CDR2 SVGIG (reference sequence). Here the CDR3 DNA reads TGTGCCTGGAGTGTACACAGCGGGGCCACAGATACGCAGTATTTT. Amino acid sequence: CAWSVHSGATDTQYF.

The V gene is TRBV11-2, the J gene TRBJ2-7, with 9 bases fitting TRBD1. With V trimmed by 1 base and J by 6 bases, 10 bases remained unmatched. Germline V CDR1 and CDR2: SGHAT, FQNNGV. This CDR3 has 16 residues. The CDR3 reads CASSLGPGTGSSEQYF. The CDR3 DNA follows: TGTGCCAGCAGCTTAGGTCCCGGGACAGGGAGTTCCGAGCAGTACTTC.

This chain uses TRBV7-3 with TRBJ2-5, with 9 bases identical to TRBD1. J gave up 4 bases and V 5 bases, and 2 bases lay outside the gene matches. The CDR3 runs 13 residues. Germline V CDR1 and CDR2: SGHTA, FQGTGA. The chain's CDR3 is CASSTGQGETQYF. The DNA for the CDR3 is TGTGCCAGCAGCACGGGACAGGGAGAGACCCAGTACTTC.

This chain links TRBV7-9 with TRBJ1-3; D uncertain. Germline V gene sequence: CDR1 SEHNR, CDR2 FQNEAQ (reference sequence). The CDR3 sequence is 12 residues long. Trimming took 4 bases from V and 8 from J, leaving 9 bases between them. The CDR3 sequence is CASSSTGDTIYF. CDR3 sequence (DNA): TGTGCCAGCAGCTCGACCGGGGACACCATATATTTT.

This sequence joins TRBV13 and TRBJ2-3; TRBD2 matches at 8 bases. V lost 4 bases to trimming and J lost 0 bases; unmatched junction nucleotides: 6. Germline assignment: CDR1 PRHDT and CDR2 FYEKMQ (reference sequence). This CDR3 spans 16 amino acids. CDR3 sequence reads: CASSSPGLESTDTQYF. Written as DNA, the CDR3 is TGTGCCAGCAGCTCTCCGGGACTAGAGAGCACAGATACGCAGTATTTT.

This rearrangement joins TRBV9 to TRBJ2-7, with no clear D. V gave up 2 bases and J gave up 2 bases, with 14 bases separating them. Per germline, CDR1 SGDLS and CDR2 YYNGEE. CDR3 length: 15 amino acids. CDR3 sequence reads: CASSVQAGETYEQYF. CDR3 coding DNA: TGTGCCAGCAGCGTTCAGGCAGGTGAGACCTACGAGCAGTACTTC. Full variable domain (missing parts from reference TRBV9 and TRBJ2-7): DSGVTQTPKHLITATGQRVTLRCSPRSGDLSVYWYQQSLDQGLQFLIQYYNGEERAKGNILERFSAQQFPDLHSELNLSSLELGDSALYFCASSVQAGETYEQYFGPGTRLTVT.

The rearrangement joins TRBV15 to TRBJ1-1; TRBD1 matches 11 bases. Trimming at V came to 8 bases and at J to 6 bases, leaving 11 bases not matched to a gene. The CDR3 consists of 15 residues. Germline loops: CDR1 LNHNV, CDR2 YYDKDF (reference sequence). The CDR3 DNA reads TGTGCCACCCGGACAGGGGGCGAGGGTGGCGCTGAAGCTTTCTTT. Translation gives CATRTGGEGGAEAFF.

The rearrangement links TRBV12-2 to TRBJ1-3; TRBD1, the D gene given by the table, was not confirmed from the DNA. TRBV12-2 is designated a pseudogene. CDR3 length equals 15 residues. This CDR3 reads CASRLNRVSGNTIYF. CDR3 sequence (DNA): TGTGCAAGTCGCTTAAACAGAGTCTCTGGAAACACCATATATTTT.

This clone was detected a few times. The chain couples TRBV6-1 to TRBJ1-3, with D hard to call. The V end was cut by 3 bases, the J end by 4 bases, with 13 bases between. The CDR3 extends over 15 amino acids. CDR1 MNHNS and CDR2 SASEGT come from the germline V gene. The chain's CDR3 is CASSDTSGSGNTIYF. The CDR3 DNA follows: TGTGCCAGCAGTGATACCTCGGGATCCGGAAACACCATATATTTT.

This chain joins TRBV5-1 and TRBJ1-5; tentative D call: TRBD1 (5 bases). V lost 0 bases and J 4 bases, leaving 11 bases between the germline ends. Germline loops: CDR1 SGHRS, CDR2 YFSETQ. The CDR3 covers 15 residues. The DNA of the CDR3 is TGCGCCAGCAGCTTGGCGGGGGTGGTGAATCAGCCCCAGCATTTT. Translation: CASSLAGVVNQPQHF.

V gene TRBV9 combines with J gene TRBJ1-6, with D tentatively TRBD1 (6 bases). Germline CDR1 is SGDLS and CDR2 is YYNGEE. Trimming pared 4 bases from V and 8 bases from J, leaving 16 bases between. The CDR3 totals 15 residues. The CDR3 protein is CASSPREGVYSPLHF. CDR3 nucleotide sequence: TGTGCCAGCAGCCCTCGGGAGGGGGTTTATTCACCCCTCCACTTT.

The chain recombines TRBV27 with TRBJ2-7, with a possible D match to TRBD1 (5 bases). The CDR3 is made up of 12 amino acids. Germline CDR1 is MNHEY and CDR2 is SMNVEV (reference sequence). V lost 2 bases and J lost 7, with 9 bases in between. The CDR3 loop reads CASSLGAGEQYF. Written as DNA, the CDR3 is TGTGCCAGCAGTTTAGGGGCAGGGGAGCAGTACTTC.

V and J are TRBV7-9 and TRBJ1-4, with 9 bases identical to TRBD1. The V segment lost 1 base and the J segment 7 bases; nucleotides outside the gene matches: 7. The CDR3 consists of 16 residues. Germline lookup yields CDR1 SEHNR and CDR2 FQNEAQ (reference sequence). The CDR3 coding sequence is TGTGCCAGCAGCTTAGGACAGGGACAGGGAGCTGAAAAACTGTTTTTT. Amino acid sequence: CASSLGQGQGAEKLFF. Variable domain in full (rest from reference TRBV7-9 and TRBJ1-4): DTGVSQNPRHKITKRGQNVTFRCDPISEHNRLYWYRQTLGQGPEFLTYFQNEAQLEKSRLLSDRFSAERPKGSFSTLEIQRTEQGDSAMYLCASSLGQGQGAEKLFFGSGTQLSVL.

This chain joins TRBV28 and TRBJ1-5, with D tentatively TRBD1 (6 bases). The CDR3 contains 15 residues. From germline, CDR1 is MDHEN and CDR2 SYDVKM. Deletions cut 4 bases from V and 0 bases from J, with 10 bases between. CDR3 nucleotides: TGTGCCAGCAGTTACAGGGTTGATAGCAATCAGCCCCAGCATTTT. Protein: CASSYRVDSNQPQHF.

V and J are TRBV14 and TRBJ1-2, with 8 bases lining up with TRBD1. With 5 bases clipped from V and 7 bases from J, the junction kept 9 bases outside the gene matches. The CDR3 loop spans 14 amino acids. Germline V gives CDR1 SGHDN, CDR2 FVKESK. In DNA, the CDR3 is TGTGCCAGCAGCATCTACAGGGGGGTAGGTGGCTACACCTTC. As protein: CASSIYRGVGGYTF. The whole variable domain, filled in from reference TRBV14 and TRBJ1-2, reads EAGVTQFPSHSVIEKGQTVTLRCDPISGHDNLYWYRRVMGKEIKFLLHFVKESKQDESGMPNNRFLAERTGGTYSTLKVQPAELEDSGVYFCASSIYRGVGGYTFGSGTRLTVV.

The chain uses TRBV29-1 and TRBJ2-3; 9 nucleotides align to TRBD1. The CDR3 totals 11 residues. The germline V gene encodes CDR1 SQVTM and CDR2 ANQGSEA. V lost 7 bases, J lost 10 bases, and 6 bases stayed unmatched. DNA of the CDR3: TGCAGCGCTCGAGGGGACAGGGCGCAGTATTTT. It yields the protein CSARGDRAQYF.

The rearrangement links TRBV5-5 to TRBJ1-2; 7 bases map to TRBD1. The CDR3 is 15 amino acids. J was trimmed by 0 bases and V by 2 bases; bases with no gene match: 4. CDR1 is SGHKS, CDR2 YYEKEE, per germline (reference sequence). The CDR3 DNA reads TGTGCCAGCAGCTTACCCGGGACAGCTAACTATGGCTACACCTTC. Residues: CASSLPGTANYGYTF.

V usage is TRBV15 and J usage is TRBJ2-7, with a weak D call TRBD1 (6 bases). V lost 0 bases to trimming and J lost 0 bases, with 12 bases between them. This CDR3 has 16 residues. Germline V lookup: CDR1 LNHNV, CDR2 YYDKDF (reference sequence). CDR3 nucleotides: TGTGCCACCAGCAGAGAGCCCAGGACAGCCTCCTACGAGCAGTACTTC. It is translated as CATSREPRTASYEQYF.

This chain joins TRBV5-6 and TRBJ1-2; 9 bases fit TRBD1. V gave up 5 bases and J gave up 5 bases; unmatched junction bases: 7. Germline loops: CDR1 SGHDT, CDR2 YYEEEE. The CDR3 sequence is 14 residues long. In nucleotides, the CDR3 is TGTGCCAGCAGTCCCGGGACAGGGTCATATGGCTACACCTTC. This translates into CASSPGTGSYGYTF.

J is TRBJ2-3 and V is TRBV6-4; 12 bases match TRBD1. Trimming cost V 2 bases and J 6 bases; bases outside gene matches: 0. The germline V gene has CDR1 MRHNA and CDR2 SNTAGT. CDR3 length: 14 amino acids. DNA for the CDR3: TGTGCCAGCAGTGACGGGACAGGGGGCGATACGCAGTATTTT. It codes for CASSDGTGGDTQYF.

CDR3 nucleotides: TGTGCCAGCAGTTTACAGGGTGTATTCCGTGGAAACACCATATATTTT. It encodes CASSLQGVFRGNTIYF. J is TRBJ1-3 and V is TRBV3-1 (or the pseudogene TRBV3-2), with D perhaps matching TRBD1 (6 bases). V lost 6 bases and J 3 bases, leaving 18 bases between the germline ends. The CDR3 consists of 16 residues. Per germline, CDR1 LGHDT and CDR2 YNNKEL (reference sequence).